The 26 T cell receptor beta chains below were found in one sample sequenced in a study of PD-L1 blockade in urothelial cancer. The method was immunoSEQ multiplex PCR; TCRdb's version includes in-frame clones alone and lacks a portion of them. The data hold 20,000 to 30,000 clones, with more than 70% observed a single time. Sequenced here: PBMCs, sampled around atezolizumab (anti-PD-L1) treatment. These receptor sequences come from a man between 70 and 80 years old with urothelial cancer.

V and J are TRBV5-1 and TRBJ2-3, with TRBD2 identical over 9 bases. In germline, CDR1 is SGHRS, CDR2 YFSETQ. V lost 1 base and J lost 6; bases outside the gene matches: 9. This CDR3 spans 16 amino acids. The CDR3 reads CASSLSTSGSGDTQYF. CDR3 coding DNA: TGCGCCAGCAGCTTGAGTACTAGCGGGTCGGGGGATACGCAGTATTTT.

V usage is TRBV19 and J usage is TRBJ1-5; D ambiguous. The CDR3 extends over 14 amino acids. Trimming left V 3 bases short and J 0 bases short, with 6 bases between. Germline V gene sequence: CDR1 LNHDA, CDR2 SQIVND (reference sequence). For the CDR3, the DNA is TGTGCCAGTAGTATCGGAGCTAGCAATCAGCCCCAGCATTTT. Its protein is CASSIGASNQPQHF.

This chain connects TRBV28 to TRBJ1-2; TRBD1 matches at 9 bases. V lost 5 bases and J lost 10; bases outside the gene matches: 17. The germline V gene encodes CDR1 MDHEN and CDR2 SYDVKM. The CDR3 runs 16 residues. CDR3 coding DNA: TGTGCCAGCAGTCTAGAGCCTGGGACAGGGAGAATTGTCTACACCTTC. Amino acid sequence: CASSLEPGTGRIVYTF.

This clone has just a few counts. The DNA of the CDR3 is TGTGCCAGCAGCACTCCTGGGACAGGGCTAGAAGCTTTCTTT. It codes for CASSTPGTGLEAFF. The chain recombines TRBV21-1 with TRBJ1-1; the table names TRBD1, a call not compared with the DNA. TRBV21-1 is assigned pseudogene status. This CDR3 has 14 amino acids.

The V and J genes are TRBV4-1 and TRBJ1-2; tentatively, D is TRBD1 (5 bases). CDR1 is MGHRA, CDR2 YSYEKL, per germline. The V and J ends lost 3 bases and 7 bases respectively, with 18 bases between them. The CDR3 extends over 15 amino acids. CDR3 loop: CASSQAGQRGLGYTF. The DNA for the CDR3 is TGCGCCAGCAGCCAGGCTGGACAAAGGGGCCTTGGCTACACCTTC.

This clone was recorded only once. The chain links TRBV21-1 to TRBJ2-3; TRBD1 is taken as the D call from the table, unchecked against the DNA. TRBV21-1 is given as a pseudogene. The CDR3 sequence is 19 residues long. The CDR3: CASHEIPIAGPQGRDTQYF. For the CDR3, the DNA is TGTGCCAGCCACGAAATTCCAATAGCCGGGCCTCAGGGGAGAGATACGCAGTATTTT.

The V call is TRBV5-8, the J call TRBJ2-1, with 8 bases that match TRBD1. Germline CDR1 reads SGHTS; CDR2 reads YDEGEE. The CDR3 loop spans 16 amino acids. J was trimmed by 0 bases and V by 9 bases; bases with no gene match: 11. The CDR3 region has the DNA TGTGCCATCCAGCCAGGGGGCAGGCTCTCCTACAATGAGCAGTTCTTC. Translating it yields CAIQPGGRLSYNEQFF.

This clone was counted a single time. The chain employs TRBV28 and TRBJ2-7; D uncertain. CDR1 MDHEN and CDR2 SYDVKM come from the germline V gene. CDR3 length: 18 amino acids. V lost 2 bases, J lost 5 bases, and 25 bases lay in between. For the CDR3, the DNA is TGTGCCAGCAGTTTAGGCTCCCCGTTCTCCCGCTTAACCCACGAGCAGTACTTC. It yields the protein CASSLGSPFSRLTHEQYF. Full variable domain (missing parts from reference TRBV28 and TRBJ2-7): DVKVTQSSRYLVKRTGEKVFLECVQDMDHENMFWYRQDPGLGLRLIYFSYDVKMKEKGDIPEGYSVSREKKERFSLILESASTNQTSMYLCASSLGSPFSRLTHEQYFGPGTRLTVT.

This sequence joins TRBV5-1 and TRBJ1-1; D gene ambiguous. Germline V gives CDR1 SGHRS, CDR2 YFSETQ. The V end was cut by 1 base, the J end by 1 base, with 11 bases between. This CDR3 spans 15 amino acids. DNA of the CDR3: TGCGCCAGCAGCTTGTTTTTGGGCCCGAACACTGAAGCTTTCTTT. Encoded protein: CASSLFLGPNTEAFF. The full variable domain, its missing parts supplied by reference TRBV5-1 and TRBJ1-1, is KAGVTQTPRYLIKTRGQQVTLSCSPISGHRSVSWYQQTPGQGLQFLFEYFSETQRNKGNFPGRFSGRQFSNSRSEMNVSTLELGDSALYLCASSLFLGPNTEAFFGQGTRLTVV.

The chain combines TRBV4-1 with TRBJ2-3; TRBD2 matches 10 bases. Unmatched junction bases numbered 6, after V lost 0 bases and J lost 3 bases. Germline CDR1 reads MGHRA; CDR2 reads YSYEKL. The CDR3 covers 17 residues. The CDR3: CASSQDLTGLATDTQYF. CDR3 coding DNA: TGCGCCAGCAGCCAAGACCTTACGGGACTAGCGACAGATACGCAGTATTTT.

This clone was detected only once. The V call is TRBV5-1, the J call TRBJ2-1; 8 nucleotides match TRBD2. After removal of 3 bases from V and 1 base from J, the junction contained 6 bases not matched to a gene. CDR3 size: 16 residues. Germline CDR1 is SGHRS and CDR2 is YFSETQ. CDR3 nucleotides: TGCGCCAGCAGCTCGGAGGGACTAGGTTCCTACAATGAGCAGTTCTTC. Translating gives CASSSEGLGSYNEQFF.

V is TRBV2 and J is TRBJ1-1, with 7 bases fitting TRBD1. The CDR3 loop spans 14 amino acids. Germline CDR1 reads SNHLY; CDR2 reads FYNNEI. The V and J ends lost 6 bases and 7 bases, in that order; junction bases with no gene match: 11. This chain's CDR3 is CASRRSGTALEAFF. CDR3 sequence (DNA): TGTGCCAGCAGAAGGTCCGGGACAGCTCTTGAAGCTTTCTTT. The whole variable domain, remainder taken from reference TRBV2 and TRBJ1-1, is EPEVTQTPSHQVTQMGQEVILRCVPISNHLYFYWYRQILGQKVEFLVSFYNNEISEKSEIFDDQFSVERPDGSNFTLKIRSTKLEDSAMYFCASRRSGTALEAFFGQGTRLTVV.

Comments on this clone: In the same sample, other DNA sequences code for this CDR3. The V gene is TRBV29-1, the J gene TRBJ2-3; possibly TRBD1 for D (7 bases). The V end was cut by 4 bases, the J end by 1 base, with 12 bases between. The CDR3 is 14 residues long. Germline lookup yields CDR1 SQVTM and CDR2 ANQGSEA. The DNA for the CDR3 is TGCAGCGTTGGCCAGGGGGGCGGCACAGATACGCAGTATTTT. It is translated as CSVGQGGGTDTQYF.

The chain links TRBV4-2 to TRBJ2-6, with D tentatively TRBD2 (5 bases). Deletions cut 1 base from V and 2 bases from J, with 6 bases between. Germline V gene sequence: CDR1 LGHNA, CDR2 YNFKEQ. The CDR3 consists of 15 residues. This CDR3 is CASSQVGAGANVLTF. The DNA for the CDR3 is TGTGCCAGCAGCCAAGTCGGGGCTGGGGCCAACGTCCTGACTTTC.

V usage is TRBV5-1 and J usage is TRBJ2-3; unclear D gene. Trimming pared 3 bases from V and 4 bases from J, leaving 9 bases between. The CDR3 sequence is 13 residues long. CDR1 SGHRS and CDR2 YFSETQ come from the germline V gene. This CDR3 reads CASSSPIPDTQYF. DNA of the CDR3: TGCGCCAGCAGCTCCCCTATCCCAGATACGCAGTATTTT.

The CDR3 region has the DNA TGTGCCAGCAGCCAAGCAGAGGCTAGCGGGATCGATGAGCAGTTCTTC. It encodes CASSQAEASGIDEQFF. This chain links TRBV4-2 with TRBJ2-1, with 9 nucleotides matching TRBD2. J lost 8 bases, V lost 1 base, and 9 bases had no gene match. This CDR3 contains 16 residues. The germline gives CDR1 LGHNA, CDR2 YNFKEQ.

This chain joins TRBV28 and TRBJ1-2; 8 nucleotides match TRBD1. The V gene end was trimmed by 8 bases and the J gene end by 13 bases; junction bases not matched to a gene: 12. CDR3 length: 12 residues. Germline V CDR1 and CDR2: MDHEN, SYDVKM. CDR3 nucleotide sequence: TGTGCCAGCTCTCGGACAGGGCTTTCAAGCACCTTC. Amino acid sequence: CASSRTGLSSTF.

In its sample, this clone was seen a few times. This chain connects TRBV5-1 to TRBJ2-5, with TRBD2 as a possible D gene (6 bases). The V and J ends lost 4 bases and 0 bases respectively, with 16 bases between them. Germline V gene data show CDR1 as SGHRS and CDR2 as YFSETQ. The CDR3 loop spans 16 amino acids. The CDR3 DNA follows: TGCGCCAGCAGCCCCGGGGCGGGGACGTACCAAGAGACCCAGTACTTC. Its translation is CASSPGAGTYQETQYF.

CDR3 in amino acids: CASSQGGTSASLDTQYF. Written as DNA, the CDR3 is TGCGCCAGCAGCCAAGGCGGGACTAGCGCAAGCCTCGATACGCAGTATTTT. The V call is TRBV4-1, the J call TRBJ2-3, with TRBD2 matching 10 bases. The V gene's germline CDR1 is MGHRA and CDR2 YSYEKL. Trimming took 1 base from V and 6 from J; bases not matched to a gene: 10. The CDR3 contains 17 residues.

V usage is TRBV7-9 and J usage is TRBJ1-4; 8 bases are shared with TRBD1. The CDR3 is 15 residues long. The V and J ends lost 6 bases and 2 bases, in that order; junction bases with no gene match: 5. CDR1 and CDR2 from the germline V gene are SEHNR and FQNEAQ (reference sequence). CDR3 region: CASSLRQGTNEKLFF. CDR3 DNA sequence: TGTGCCAGCAGTTTAAGACAGGGGACTAATGAAAAACTGTTTTTT.

In its sample, this clone was seen once. The chain employs TRBV30 and TRBJ1-2; a possible D gene is TRBD1 (5 bases). This CDR3 spans 11 amino acids. Germline CDR1 and CDR2: GTSNPN and SVGIG (reference sequence). V was clipped by 3 bases and J by 13 bases, with 15 bases between them. DNA for the CDR3: TGTGCCTGGAGGCGGACAAGGCATCCCACCTTC. Translated: CAWRRTRHPTF.

The rearrangement uses TRBV28 and TRBJ1-1, with a tentative D call TRBD1 (6 bases). The CDR3 spans 17 residues. The germline gives CDR1 MDHEN, CDR2 SYDVKM. V shed 6 bases and J shed 1 base, with 21 bases lying between them. CDR3 nucleotides: TGTGCCAGCAGGCCTATAAAGGGGGACGGTAGGAACACTGAAGCTTTCTTT. Translation: CASRPIKGDGRNTEAFF.

This chain connects TRBV6-5 to TRBJ1-1; no clear D. The CDR3 runs to 13 residues. The ends were cut back, 5 bases at V and 1 base at J, with 8 bases in the middle. Germline V gives CDR1 MNHEY, CDR2 SVGAGI. CDR3 nucleotides: TGTGCCAGCAGTAGAGGTGGGAACACTGAAGCTTTCTTT. Translating gives CASSRGGNTEAFF.

This chain uses TRBV7-8 with TRBJ1-3; D unresolved. The V gene lost 5 bases and the J gene lost 0 bases, with 14 bases spanning the gap. The CDR3 has 16 amino acids. Germline CDR1 is SGHVS and CDR2 is FQNEAQ. DNA for the CDR3: TGTGCCAGCAGCCCTCAGGTGGTTCACTCTGGAAACACCATATATTTT. Amino acids: CASSPQVVHSGNTIYF.

The V gene is TRBV7-2, the J gene TRBJ1-1; D not certain. Germline V gene sequence: CDR1 SGHTA, CDR2 FQGNSA. The CDR3 loop spans 16 amino acids. Between the trimmed V and J ends, which lost 5 bases and 6 bases, there was a span of 22 bases. This CDR3 reads CASSAEGRRYDPEAFF. In DNA form, the CDR3 reads TGTGCCAGCAGCGCAGAGGGCAGGAGATATGACCCTGAAGCTTTCTTT.

V usage is TRBV4-1 and J usage is TRBJ2-4; 9 positions match TRBD1. The CDR3 spans 17 residues. V was clipped by 1 base and J by 7 bases; unmatched bases: 11. The germline V gene encodes CDR1 MGHRA and CDR2 YSYEKL. CDR3 sequence: CASSQGAGQGDWNIQYF. As DNA, the CDR3 is TGCGCCAGCAGCCAAGGGGCGGGACAGGGAGATTGGAACATTCAGTACTTC.